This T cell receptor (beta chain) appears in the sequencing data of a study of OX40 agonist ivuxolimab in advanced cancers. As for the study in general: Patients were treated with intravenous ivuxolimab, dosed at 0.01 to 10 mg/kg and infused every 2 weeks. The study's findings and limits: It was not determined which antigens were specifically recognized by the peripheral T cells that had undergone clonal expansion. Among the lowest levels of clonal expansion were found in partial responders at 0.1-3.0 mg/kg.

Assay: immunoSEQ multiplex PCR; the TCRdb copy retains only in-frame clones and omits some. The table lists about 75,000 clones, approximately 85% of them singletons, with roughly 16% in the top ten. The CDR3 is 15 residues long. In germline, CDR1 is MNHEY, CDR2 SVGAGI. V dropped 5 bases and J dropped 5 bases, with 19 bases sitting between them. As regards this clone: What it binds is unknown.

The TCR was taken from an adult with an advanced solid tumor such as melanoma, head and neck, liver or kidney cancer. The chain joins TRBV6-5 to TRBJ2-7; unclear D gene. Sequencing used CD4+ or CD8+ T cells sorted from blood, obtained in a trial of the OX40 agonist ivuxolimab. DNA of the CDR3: TGTGCCAGCAGTACCGCGTTCCTCCTCGGTCACGAGCAGTACTTC. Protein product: CASSTAFLLGHEQYF.